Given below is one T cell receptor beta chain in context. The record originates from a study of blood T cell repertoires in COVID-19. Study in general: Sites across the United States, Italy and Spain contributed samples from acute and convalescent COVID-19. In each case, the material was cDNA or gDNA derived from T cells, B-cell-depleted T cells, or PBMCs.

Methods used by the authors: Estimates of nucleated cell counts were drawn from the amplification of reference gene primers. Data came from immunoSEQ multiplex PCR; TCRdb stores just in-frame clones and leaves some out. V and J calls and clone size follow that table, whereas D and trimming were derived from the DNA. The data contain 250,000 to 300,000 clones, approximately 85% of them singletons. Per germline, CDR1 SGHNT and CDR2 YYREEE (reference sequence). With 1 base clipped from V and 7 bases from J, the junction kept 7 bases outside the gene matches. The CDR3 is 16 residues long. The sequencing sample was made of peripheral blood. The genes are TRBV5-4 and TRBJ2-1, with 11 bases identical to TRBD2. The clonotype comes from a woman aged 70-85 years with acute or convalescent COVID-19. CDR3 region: CASSLTSGGLLNEQFF. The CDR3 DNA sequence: TGTGCCAGCAGCTTGACTAGCGGGGGCCTCTTGAATGAGCAGTTCTTC.